This is a list of T cell receptor beta chains from one sample in a study of identical twins. In TCRdb, the 5' RACE reads were re-called with MiXCR into one record per CDR3 protein. The sample shows 460,000 or so distinct CDR3 sequences, 14% of them seen only once. These same records also appear under a second study, on yellow fever vaccine responses in identical twins.

The sample consisted of CD4+ T cells sorted from blood. These receptor sequences come from a woman between 18 and 29 years old in good health. Both conserved end residues are trimmed from each CDR3.

J gene: TRBJ2-3
V gene: TRBV5-1
CDR3 protein: ASSLAVLKVVDTQY

J gene: TRBJ2-7
V gene: TRBV5-1
CDR3 protein: ASSLIPGLVDEQY

J gene: TRBJ2-6
V gene: TRBV6-2/TRBV6-3
CDR3 protein: ASTDPARSGANVLT

J gene: TRBJ2-3
V gene: TRBV5-6
CDR3 protein: ASSLGVRDTQY

J gene: TRBJ2-7
V gene: TRBV20-1
CDR3 protein: SARTGGREQY

J gene: TRBJ2-7
V gene: TRBV7-8
CDR3 protein: ASSLLPVSSGAGEQY

J gene: TRBJ2-5
V gene: TRBV11-1
CDR3 protein: ASSPRTGLAGGLLETQY

J gene: TRBJ2-7
V gene: TRBV11-2
CDR3 protein: ASSSTRQGSYEQY

J gene: TRBJ2-1
V gene: TRBV27
CDR3 protein: ASSFLLASNEQF

J gene: TRBJ2-1
V gene: TRBV6-5
CDR3 protein: ASSYGQGRGRDEQF

J gene: TRBJ2-3
V gene: TRBV7-2
CDR3 protein: ASTTYPDTQY

J gene: TRBJ2-7
V gene: TRBV18
CDR3 protein: ASSPLNDYEQY

J gene: TRBJ2-2
V gene: TRBV30
CDR3 protein: AWSRPTGIITGELF

J gene: TRBJ1-5
V gene: TRBV10-2
CDR3 protein: ASSNQDRGHQPQH

J gene: TRBJ1-6
V gene: TRBV28
CDR3 protein: ASGRQGGNSPLH

J gene: TRBJ2-3
V gene: TRBV20-1
CDR3 protein: SACRDSYTDTQY

J gene: TRBJ2-3
V gene: TRBV20-1
CDR3 protein: SAYITGRPDTQY

J gene: TRBJ2-1
V gene: TRBV12-3/TRBV12-4
CDR3 protein: ASGIRRRAGDEQF

J gene: TRBJ2-3
V gene: TRBV7-2
CDR3 protein: ASSLAWDSTDTQY

J gene: TRBJ2-3
V gene: TRBV12-3/TRBV12-4
CDR3 protein: ASSSQWSTQY

J gene: TRBJ2-5
V gene: TRBV12-3/TRBV12-4
CDR3 protein: ASGPSGGDRAQY

J gene: TRBJ1-1
V gene: TRBV6-5
CDR3 protein: ASSYSSYTEAF

J gene: TRBJ2-3
V gene: TRBV5-1
CDR3 protein: ASSLVGLGADTQY

J gene: TRBJ2-1
V gene: TRBV29-1
CDR3 protein: SGGDNEQF

J gene: TRBJ1-2
V gene: TRBV20-1
CDR3 protein: SARRGQNGYT

J gene: TRBJ2-1
V gene: TRBV10-3
CDR3 protein: AIGASMSYNEQF

J gene: TRBJ2-7
V gene: TRBV7-3
CDR3 protein: ASSLTGKGVYEQY

J gene: TRBJ2-5
V gene: TRBV29-1
CDR3 protein: SVVFLEHKAETQY

J gene: TRBJ2-2
V gene: TRBV28
CDR3 protein: ASKSGATGELF

J gene: TRBJ1-4
V gene: TRBV6-5
CDR3 protein: ASSYTGGTGEKLF

J gene: TRBJ1-4
V gene: TRBV5-5
CDR3 protein: ASGTGINEKLF

J gene: TRBJ2-7
V gene: TRBV9
CDR3 protein: ASSVAGNQNYEQY